This T cell receptor (beta chain) was identified during a study of regulatory T cells in long-lasting Graves disease. Trimming took 8 bases from V and 8 from J, leaving 18 bases between them. The CDR3 is 14 amino acids. Whole-study results and caveats: TRBV28, TRBJ1-2 and TRBJ2-5 emerged as the favored segments in persistent disease. Persistent Graves' patients possessed reduced TCR diversity relative to recently diagnosed ones.

This clonotype was counted many times. The target antigen is unknown. Indicated time point: persistent/refractory GD, antithyroid drugs over 5 years with positive TRAb. The TCR library was made from RNA that had been extracted from PBMCs in TRIzol. Graves' disease was diagnosed by American Thyroid Association guidelines. Library construction for TCR beta used iRepertoire HTBI primers and Arm-PCR of CDR3 regions. TCRdb reprocessed the multiplex PCR reads with MiXCR, giving one entry per CDR3 protein. Of over 650,000 distinct CDR3 sequences in the sample, approximately 29% were seen once. The V gene is TRBV12-3 or TRBV12-4, the J gene TRBJ1-4; tentatively, D is TRBD1 (6 bases). The sequences come from peripheral blood mononuclear cells (PBMCs), collected when the disease was refractory, from a patient treated with antithyroid drugs. The receptor comes from a female donor with Graves disease. The CDR3 spells CASGYRDGQEKLFF. The CDR3 coding sequence is TGTGCCAGCGGATACAGGGACGGCCAGGAAAAACTGTTTTTT.